What follows is one T cell receptor (beta chain) and its context. This sample is part of a study of blood T cell repertoires in COVID-19. Overall study: The United States, Italy and Spain provided the acute and convalescent COVID-19 samples. Sources were T cells, B-cell-depleted T cells, or PBMCs; the material itself was cDNA or gDNA.

How the authors handled the data: Estimates of nucleated cell counts were drawn from the amplification of reference gene primers. TCRdb keeps only in-frame clones here, not all; method: immunoSEQ multiplex PCR. The D gene and trimming were derived from the DNA, and the V and J assignments and clone size from that table. This sample has approximately 120,000 clones, with approximately 80% found just once. Germline V lookup: CDR1 SGHTA, CDR2 FQGNSA. The CDR3 covers 14 residues. Trimming stripped 5 bases from V and 3 bases from J, with 11 bases between. The sample was peripheral blood. The TCR comes from a middle-aged man with active or convalescent COVID-19. The chain links TRBV7-2 to TRBJ1-5; D gene ambiguous. CDR3 sequence reads: CASSPGLFNQPQHF. DNA for the CDR3: TGTGCCAGCAGCCCCGGACTGTTCAATCAGCCCCAGCATTTT.